Below, 31 T cell receptor beta chains from the same sample are listed, as sequenced in a study of regulatory T cells in long-lasting Graves disease. Time point specified: persistent/refractory GD, antithyroid drugs over 5 years with positive TRAb. PBMC-derived RNA was used for the TCR library. HTBI primers from iRepertoire and Arm-PCR of CDR3 regions yielded the TCR beta libraries. TCRdb passed the multiplex PCR reads through MiXCR, listing each CDR3 protein once. The sample holds 350,000 to 500,000 distinct CDR3 sequences, around a fifth seen once. The sample consisted of peripheral blood mononuclear cells (PBMCs), taken when the disease was refractory, from a patient treated with antithyroid drugs. All receptors come from a female donor with Graves disease.

Only a few counts were recorded for this clonotype. This chain uses TRBV2 with TRBJ2-1, with TRBD2 matching over 10 bases. Germline CDR1 is SNHLY and CDR2 is FYNNEI. V dropped 1 base and J dropped 7; count of bases not matched to a gene: 4. This CDR3 comprises 15 residues. CDR3 amino acids: CASSEVASGSNEQFF. CDR3 bases: TGTGCCAGCAGTGAAGTAGCTAGCGGGAGTAATGAGCAGTTCTTC.

V usage is TRBV6-5 and J usage is TRBJ2-3; 7 bases line up with TRBD2. Germline V gene data show CDR1 as MNHEY and CDR2 as SVGAGI. V gave up 0 bases and J gave up 1 base; unmatched junction bases: 4. The CDR3 runs to 16 residues. The CDR3 nucleotides are TGTGCCAGCAGTTACTCCGGGACTATGGGCACAGATACGCAGTATTTT. This translates into CASSYSGTMGTDTQYF.

In this sample, this clonotype turned up a few times. This may come from a read error, since a much larger clone is one base off. This rearrangement joins TRBV6-2 or TRBV6-3 to TRBJ2-5; 9 nucleotides align to TRBD2. The CDR3 extends over 15 amino acids. V shed 2 bases and J 7 bases; nucleotides not matched to a gene: 8. Germline V lookup: CDR1 MNHEY, CDR2 SVGEGT. The CDR3 protein is CASSYPPLAGGTQYF. The CDR3 nucleotides read TGTGCCAGCAGTTACCCCCCACTAGCGGGCGGGACCCAGTACTTC.

The CDR3 DNA reads TGCAGTGCAAGACCGGGACGGAGCTCCTACAATGAGCAGTTCTTC. Translating gives CSARPGRSSYNEQFF. The V call is TRBV20-1, the J call TRBJ2-1, with D perhaps assigned TRBD1 or TRBD2 (5 bases each). Trimming removed 6 bases from V and 0 bases from J, with 15 bases in between. This CDR3 region has 15 residues. The V gene's germline CDR1 is DFQATT and CDR2 SNEGSKA (reference sequence).

The chain joins TRBV5-1 to TRBJ1-4; D unresolved. V lost 4 bases and J 7 bases, leaving 11 bases between the germline ends. The V gene's germline CDR1 is SGHRS and CDR2 YFSETQ. The CDR3 has 13 amino acids. CDR3 sequence: CASSLGSGEKLFF. The CDR3 bases are TGCGCCAGCAGCCTCGGTTCTGGTGAAAAACTGTTTTTT.

This clonotype was counted at least ten times. The chain employs TRBV12-3 or TRBV12-4 and TRBJ2-7; no clear D. The CDR3 runs 15 residues. Trimming shortened V by 3 bases and J by 2 bases, and 14 bases separated the two germline ends. The CDR3 reads CASSFLGRFPYEQYF. The CDR3, as DNA: TGTGCCAGCAGTTTCCTCGGAAGGTTCCCCTACGAGCAGTACTTC.

This clonotype was observed many times. The chain links TRBV20-1 to TRBJ1-5; TRBD1 aligns across 9 bases. In germline, CDR1 is DFQATT, CDR2 SNEGSKA (reference sequence). CDR3 length: 18 residues. J gave up 0 bases and V 3 bases, and 12 bases lay outside the gene matches. The CDR3 DNA sequence: TGCAGTGCTAGCCCGGGGACAGGGTATGGATATAGCAATCAGCCCCAGCATTTT. Residues: CSASPGTGYGYSNQPQHF.

This clonotype was observed a handful of times. CDR3 in DNA: TGTGCCAGCAGCCGCTTTAGGTCAGGGCAAGAGACCCAGTACTTC. Its protein is CASSRFRSGQETQYF. V and J are TRBV7-9 and TRBJ2-5; possibly TRBD1 for D (5 bases). In germline, CDR1 is SEHNR, CDR2 FQNEAQ (reference sequence). This CDR3 has 15 amino acids. V was clipped by 5 bases and J by 2 bases, with 15 bases between them.

Many counts were recorded for this clonotype. The J gene is TRBJ2-2, the V gene TRBV27; 13 bases are a match to TRBD2. This CDR3 spans 16 amino acids. Germline-derived CDR1 and CDR2 are MNHEY and SMNVEV (reference sequence). Losses at the gene ends were 5 bases for V and 5 bases for J; bases not matched to a gene: 5. CDR3 nucleotides: TGTGCCAGCAGTGGACTAGCGGGAGTGGAAACCGGGGAGCTGTTTTTT. Translating gives CASSGLAGVETGELFF.

This rearrangement joins TRBV20-1 to TRBJ2-6; 9 nucleotides align to TRBD2. CDR1 and CDR2 from the germline V gene are DFQATT and SNEGSKA (reference sequence). Trimming took 6 bases from V and 0 from J; bases not matched to a gene: 18. This CDR3 region has 20 residues. The CDR3 protein is CSAHVPAGGRRSSGANVLTF. In DNA form, the CDR3 reads TGCAGTGCCCACGTTCCAGCGGGAGGACGAAGAAGCTCTGGGGCCAACGTCCTGACTTTC.

This chain links TRBV3-1 with TRBJ2-2; D is unresolved. Trimming pared 3 bases from V and 4 bases from J, leaving 15 bases between. Germline V gives CDR1 LGHDT, CDR2 YNNKEL (reference sequence). The CDR3 contains 16 residues. The CDR3 region is CASSQMGSGRTGELFF. In DNA form, the CDR3 reads TGTGCCAGCAGCCAGATGGGCTCAGGTCGCACCGGGGAGCTGTTTTTT.

The chain carries TRBV11-2 and TRBJ2-7, with D unresolved. This CDR3 comprises 18 residues. V was cut by 0 bases and J by 0 bases, with 18 bases left in between. The germline V gene encodes CDR1 SGHAT and CDR2 FQNNGV. The CDR3, as DNA: TGTGCCAGCAGCTTAGATAAGGGCTCGCGACCGAACTCCTACGAGCAGTACTTC. It yields the protein CASSLDKGSRPNSYEQYF.

This clonotype was seen many times. This rearrangement joins TRBV12-3 or TRBV12-4 to TRBJ2-3, with D unclear. Trimming cost V 10 bases and J 0 bases, with 11 bases left between them. This CDR3 comprises 13 residues. The CDR3 loop reads CATTTGSTDTQYF. DNA for the CDR3: TGTGCCACCACGACCGGGAGCACAGATACGCAGTATTTT.

There are many counts of this clonotype. The chain recombines TRBV15 with TRBJ2-5; D may be TRBD1 or TRBD2 (6 bases each). V was shortened by 0 bases and J by 4 bases, with 15 bases between the two germline ends. The V gene's germline CDR1 is LNHNV and CDR2 YYDKDF (reference sequence). The CDR3 sequence is 16 residues long. Here the CDR3 reads CATSRDGLGGVETQYF. The DNA for the CDR3 is TGTGCCACCAGCAGAGATGGCCTCGGGGGCGTAGAGACCCAGTACTTC.

In this sample, this clonotype turned up many times. The rearrangement links TRBV12-3 or TRBV12-4 to TRBJ2-7; the D gene could be TRBD1 or TRBD2 (5 bases each). Trimming removed 5 bases at V and 1 base at J, with 18 bases between. The CDR3 totals 16 residues. The CDR3 DNA follows: TGTGCCAGCAGTCCAACCCGGGACGGGGATTCCTACGAGCAGTACTTC. It is translated as CASSPTRDGDSYEQYF.

This clonotype was detected many times. The chain recombines TRBV30 with TRBJ1-2, with D perhaps TRBD1 (6 bases). Germline CDR1 reads GTSNPN; CDR2 reads SVGIG (reference sequence). The V end lost 2 bases, the J end lost 1 base, and 14 bases lay between the germline ends. There are 15 residues in the CDR3. CDR3: CAWSTYRAYNYGYTF. CDR3 DNA sequence: TGTGCCTGGAGTACGTACAGGGCCTATAACTATGGCTACACCTTC.

This clonotype was observed a few times. The chain uses TRBV20-1 and TRBJ2-7; a weak D match, TRBD1 (6 bases). The V and J ends lost 6 bases and 2 bases respectively, with 14 bases between them. Germline values: CDR1 DFQATT, CDR2 SNEGSKA (reference sequence). The CDR3 has 13 residues. DNA for the CDR3: TGCAGTGCCCACGACGGACAGACCTACGAGCAGTACTTC. Its protein is CSAHDGQTYEQYF.

This clonotype was seen a handful of times. The V and J genes are TRBV20-1 and TRBJ2-5; perhaps TRBD2 as D (6 bases). This CDR3 has 15 amino acids. CDR1 is DFQATT and CDR2 is SNEGSKA in the germline V gene (reference sequence). Trimming took 3 bases from V and 5 from J, leaving 19 bases between them. CDR3 amino acids: CSASARDSRQETQYF. DNA of the CDR3: TGCAGTGCTAGCGCTAGGGACTCCCGGCAGGAGACCCAGTACTTC.

This clonotype appeared a few times. The chain carries TRBV28 and TRBJ2-1, with TRBD1 matching 8 bases. The CDR3 runs 14 residues. V dropped 5 bases and J dropped 4; count of bases not matched to a gene: 4. The germline CDR1 and CDR2 sequences are MDHEN and SYDVKM. CDR3 region: CASSGTGKYNEQFF. CDR3 nucleotide sequence: TGTGCCAGCAGTGGGACAGGAAAATACAATGAGCAGTTCTTC.

This clonotype was counted between two and nine times. The chain recombines TRBV4-2 with TRBJ1-1; no clear D. Germline V gene sequence: CDR1 LGHNA, CDR2 YNFKEQ. The CDR3 has 14 residues. Trimming shortened V by 5 bases and J by 4 bases, and 14 bases separated the two germline ends. CDR3 sequence (DNA): TGTGCCAGCAGCTCACAGCAAGGGAGCACTGAAGCTTTCTTT. Its translation is CASSSQQGSTEAFF.

This clonotype occurred many times. The chain couples TRBV20-1 to TRBJ1-5; 9 nucleotides align to TRBD1. The CDR3 loop spans 14 amino acids. Germline assignment: CDR1 DFQATT and CDR2 SNEGSKA (reference sequence). V shed 6 bases and J 4 bases; nucleotides not matched to a gene: 7. The CDR3: CSANRGRSNQPQHF. CDR3 in DNA: TGCAGTGCCAACAGGGGGCGCTCGAATCAGCCCCAGCATTTT.

Of note for this clonotype: This clone may be a read error of a much larger clone one base away. This CDR3 fails to terminate in the conserved phenylalanine or tryptophan, so it likely reflects a read error. The CDR3: CSAPRGPQYS. CDR3 in DNA: TGCAGTGCTCCAAGGGGCCCCCAGTACTCC. The genes are TRBV20-1 and TRBJ2-5; TRBD1 might be the D (5 bases). Per the germline V gene, CDR1 is DFQATT and CDR2 is SNEGSKA (reference sequence). Trimming left V 5 bases short and J 9 bases short, with 10 bases between. This CDR3 is built from 10 residues.

The table lists this clonotype with a few counts. The rearrangement uses TRBV10-3 and TRBJ2-5; D is perhaps TRBD1 or TRBD2 (5 bases each). V lost 2 bases and J lost 1, with 17 bases in between. Looked up from germline, CDR1 is ENHRY and CDR2 is SYGVKD. The CDR3 has 17 amino acids. The CDR3: CAISEGLDNLGQETQYF. CDR3 coding DNA: TGTGCCATCAGTGAGGGACTGGACAATTTGGGCCAAGAGACCCAGTACTTC.

This clonotype was recorded at least ten times. The V call is TRBV18, the J call TRBJ2-5; D remains unclear. Germline V lookup: CDR1 KGHSH, CDR2 LQKENI. The V gene lost 0 bases and the J gene lost 4 bases, with 6 bases spanning the gap. The CDR3 covers 13 residues. CDR3: CASSPPLGETQYF. As DNA, the CDR3 is TGTGCCAGCTCACCACCGCTTGGAGAGACCCAGTACTTC. Variable domain in full (rest from reference TRBV18 and TRBJ2-5): NAGVMQNPRHLVRRRGQEARLRCSPMKGHSHVYWYRQLPEEGLKFMVYLQKENIIDESGMPKERFSAEFPKEGPSILRIQQVVRGDSAAYFCASSPPLGETQYFGPGTRLLVL.

This clonotype has a count of ten or more. Written as DNA, the CDR3 is TGTGCCAGCAGCCCCGGGGGCCCCCCATATTCACCCCTCCACTTT. This sequence encodes CASSPGGPPYSPLHF. The rearrangement links TRBV28 to TRBJ1-6; TRBD1 is a possible D gene (6 bases). CDR3 length equals 15 residues. Germline values: CDR1 MDHEN, CDR2 SYDVKM. V dropped 6 bases and J dropped 8 bases, with 17 bases sitting between them.

V gene TRBV20-1 combines with J gene TRBJ2-3, with 10 positions matching TRBD2. Germline assignment: CDR1 DFQATT and CDR2 SNEGSKA (reference sequence). The V segment lost 6 bases and the J segment 2 bases; nucleotides outside the gene matches: 14. This CDR3 region has 17 residues. The CDR3: CSALTFTSGKSTDTQYF. The CDR3 region has the DNA TGCAGTGCCCTGACCTTTACTAGCGGGAAGTCCACAGATACGCAGTATTTT.

The CDR3 here is CASSLGKGNTIYF. The CDR3 DNA follows: TGTGCCAGCAGTCTGGGCAAAGGAAACACCATATATTTT. The V gene is TRBV28, the J gene TRBJ1-3, with D unresolved. Trimming took off 5 bases at V and 4 bases at J, with 9 bases between the two ends. CDR3 length equals 13 residues. From germline, CDR1 is MDHEN and CDR2 SYDVKM.

This clonotype has just a few counts. The CDR3 DNA reads TGTGCCAGCAGTGAGTTTAATAGGGCGAAACATGGCTACACCTTC. It specifies CASSEFNRAKHGYTF. The genes are TRBV6-1 and TRBJ1-2; D unclear. CDR1 and CDR2 from the germline V gene are MNHNS and SASEGT. This CDR3 contains 15 residues. Trimming stripped 3 bases from V and 6 bases from J, with 17 bases between.

This clonotype was seen a handful of times. The chain links TRBV20-1 to TRBJ1-2; D may be TRBD1 (6 bases). The CDR3 is made up of 14 amino acids. The V and J ends lost 4 bases and 4 bases respectively, with 16 bases between them. Germline assignment: CDR1 DFQATT and CDR2 SNEGSKA (reference sequence). CDR3 nucleotides: TGCAGTGCTACAGACAGGTTCGAGGGCTATGGCTACACCTTC. As protein: CSATDRFEGYGYTF.

This clonotype was picked up many times. J is TRBJ1-3 and V is TRBV20-1, with a possible D match to TRBD1 (5 bases). Germline CDR1 is DFQATT and CDR2 is SNEGSKA (reference sequence). V was trimmed by 0 bases and J by 2 bases, leaving 8 bases between them. The CDR3 contains 14 residues. DNA for the CDR3: TGCAGTGCTAGAGATTCAGGGCCTGGAAACACCATATATTTT. This sequence encodes CSARDSGPGNTIYF.

The table lists this clonotype with a few counts. The chain has TRBV24-1 and TRBJ1-5; no reliable D call. V lost 0 bases to trimming and J lost 0 bases, with 2 bases between them. There are 14 residues in the CDR3. Germline CDR1 and CDR2: KGHDR and SFDVKD. CDR3 sequence: CATSDLDSNQPQHF. Written as DNA, the CDR3 is TGTGCCACCAGTGATTTGGATAGCAATCAGCCCCAGCATTTT.